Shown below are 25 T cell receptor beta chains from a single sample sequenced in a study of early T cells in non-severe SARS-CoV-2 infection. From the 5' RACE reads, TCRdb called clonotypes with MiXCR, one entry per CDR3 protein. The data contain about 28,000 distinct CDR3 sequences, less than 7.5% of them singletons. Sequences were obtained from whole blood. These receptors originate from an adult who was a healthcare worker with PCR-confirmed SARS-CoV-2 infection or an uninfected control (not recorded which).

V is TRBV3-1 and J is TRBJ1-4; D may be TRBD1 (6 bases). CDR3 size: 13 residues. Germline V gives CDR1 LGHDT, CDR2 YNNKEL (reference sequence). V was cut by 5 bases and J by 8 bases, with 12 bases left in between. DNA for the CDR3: TGTGCCAGCAGCACGAGACAGGAAGAAAAACTGTTTTTT. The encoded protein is CASSTRQEEKLFF.

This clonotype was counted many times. Here the CDR3 reads CASSLTGADTEAFF. CDR3 in DNA: TGTGCCAGCAGTTTAACTGGGGCCGACACTGAAGCTTTCTTT. The chain employs TRBV12-3 or TRBV12-4 and TRBJ1-1; weak D call: TRBD1 (5 bases). The CDR3 has 14 residues. The V gene lost 2 bases and the J gene lost 3 bases, with 10 bases spanning the gap.

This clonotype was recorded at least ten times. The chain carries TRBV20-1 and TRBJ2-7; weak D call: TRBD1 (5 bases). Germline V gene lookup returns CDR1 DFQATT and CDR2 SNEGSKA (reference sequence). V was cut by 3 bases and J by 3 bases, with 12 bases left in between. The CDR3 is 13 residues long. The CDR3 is CSARQGLNYEQYF. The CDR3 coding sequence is TGCAGTGCTAGGCAGGGTCTCAACTACGAGCAGTACTTC.

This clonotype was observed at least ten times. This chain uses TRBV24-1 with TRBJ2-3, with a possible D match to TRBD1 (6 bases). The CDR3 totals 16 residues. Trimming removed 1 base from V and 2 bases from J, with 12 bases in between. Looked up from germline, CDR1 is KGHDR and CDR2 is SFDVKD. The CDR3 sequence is CATSDFDRSSTDTQYF. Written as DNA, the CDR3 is TGTGCCACCAGTGATTTCGACAGGAGTTCCACAGATACGCAGTATTTT.

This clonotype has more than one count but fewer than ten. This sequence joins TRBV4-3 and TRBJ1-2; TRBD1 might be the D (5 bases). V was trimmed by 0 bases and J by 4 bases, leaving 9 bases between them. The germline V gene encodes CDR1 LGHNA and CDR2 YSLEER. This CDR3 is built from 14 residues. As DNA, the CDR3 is TGCGCCAGCAGCCAAGATACAGGAACCTATGGCTACACCTTC. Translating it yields CASSQDTGTYGYTF.

CDR3 loop: CASSSPTVKQETQYF. The CDR3 bases are TGTGCCAGCAGTTCTCCGACAGTTAAACAAGAGACCCAGTACTTC. This chain links TRBV6-2 or TRBV6-3 with TRBJ2-5; D possibly corresponds to TRBD1 (5 bases). The V gene lost 4 bases and the J gene lost 2 bases, with 14 bases spanning the gap. Germline lookup yields CDR1 MNHEY and CDR2 SVGEGT. This CDR3 spans 15 amino acids.

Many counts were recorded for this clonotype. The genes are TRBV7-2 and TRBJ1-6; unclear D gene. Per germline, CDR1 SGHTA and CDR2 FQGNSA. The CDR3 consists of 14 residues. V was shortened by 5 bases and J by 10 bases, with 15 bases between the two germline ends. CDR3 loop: CASSPRPGLSPLHF. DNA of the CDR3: TGTGCCAGCAGCCCCCGTCCGGGATTATCACCCCTCCACTTT.

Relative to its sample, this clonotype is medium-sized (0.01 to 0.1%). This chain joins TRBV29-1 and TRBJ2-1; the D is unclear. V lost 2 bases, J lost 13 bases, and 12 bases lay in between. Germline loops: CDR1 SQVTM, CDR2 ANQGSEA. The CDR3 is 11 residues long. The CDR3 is CSVERTETQFF. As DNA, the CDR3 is TGCAGCGTTGAACGGACCGAGACCCAGTTCTTC.

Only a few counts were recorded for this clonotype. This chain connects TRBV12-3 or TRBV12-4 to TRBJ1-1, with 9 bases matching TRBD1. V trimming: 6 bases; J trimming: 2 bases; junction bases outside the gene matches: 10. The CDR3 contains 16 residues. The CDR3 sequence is CASRAPGQGRNTEAFF. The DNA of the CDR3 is TGTGCCAGCAGGGCACCGGGACAGGGAAGAAACACTGAAGCTTTCTTT.

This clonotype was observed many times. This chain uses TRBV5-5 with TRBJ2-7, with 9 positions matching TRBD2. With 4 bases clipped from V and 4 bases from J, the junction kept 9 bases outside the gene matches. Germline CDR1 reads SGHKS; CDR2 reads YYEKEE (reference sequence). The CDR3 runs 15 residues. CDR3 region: CASSTGGTSWYEQYF. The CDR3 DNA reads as TGTGCCAGCAGCACGGGCGGGACTAGCTGGTACGAGCAGTACTTC.

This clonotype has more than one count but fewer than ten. The CDR3 reads CATSHYSSGANVLTF. The DNA of the CDR3 is TGTGCCACCAGTCATTACTCCTCTGGGGCCAACGTCCTGACTTTC. J is TRBJ2-6 and V is TRBV24-1; D unclear. Germline V gene lookup returns CDR1 KGHDR and CDR2 SFDVKD. The CDR3 contains 15 residues. Trimming removed 6 bases at V and 0 bases at J, with 8 bases between.

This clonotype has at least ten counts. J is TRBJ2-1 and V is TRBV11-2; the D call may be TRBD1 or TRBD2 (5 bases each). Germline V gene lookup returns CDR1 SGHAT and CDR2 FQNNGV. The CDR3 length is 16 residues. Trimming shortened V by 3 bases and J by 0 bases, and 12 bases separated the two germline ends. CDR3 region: CASSFLGTSSYNEQFF. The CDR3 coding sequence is TGTGCCAGCAGCTTTCTAGGGACGTCCTCCTACAATGAGCAGTTCTTC.

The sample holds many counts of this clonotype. CDR3 DNA: TGTGCCAGCAGTTTATCTGAATTAGATACGCAGTATTTT. It translates to CASSLSELDTQYF. This rearrangement joins TRBV12-3 or TRBV12-4 to TRBJ2-3; no clear D gene. CDR3 size: 13 residues. With 2 bases removed from V and 5 bases from J, the gap between germline ends came to 8 bases.

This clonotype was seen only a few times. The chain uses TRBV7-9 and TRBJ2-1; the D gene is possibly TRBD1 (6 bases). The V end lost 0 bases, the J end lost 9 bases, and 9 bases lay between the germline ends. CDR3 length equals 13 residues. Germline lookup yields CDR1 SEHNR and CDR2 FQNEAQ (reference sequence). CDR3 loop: CASSLAGQAEQFF. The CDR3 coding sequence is TGTGCCAGCAGCTTAGCGGGACAAGCTGAGCAGTTCTTC. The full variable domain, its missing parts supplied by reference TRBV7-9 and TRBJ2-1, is DTGVSQNPRHKITKRGQNVTFRCDPISEHNRLYWYRQTLGQGPEFLTYFQNEAQLEKSRLLSDRFSAERPKGSFSTLEIQRTEQGDSAMYLCASSLAGQAEQFFGPGTRLTVL.

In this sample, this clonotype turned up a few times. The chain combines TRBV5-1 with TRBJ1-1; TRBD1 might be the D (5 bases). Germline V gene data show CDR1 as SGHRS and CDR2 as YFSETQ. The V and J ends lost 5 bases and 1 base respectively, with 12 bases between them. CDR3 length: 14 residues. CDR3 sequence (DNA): TGCGCCAGCAGTGTCTCCGGGACGAACACTGAAGCTTTCTTT. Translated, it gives CASSVSGTNTEAFF.

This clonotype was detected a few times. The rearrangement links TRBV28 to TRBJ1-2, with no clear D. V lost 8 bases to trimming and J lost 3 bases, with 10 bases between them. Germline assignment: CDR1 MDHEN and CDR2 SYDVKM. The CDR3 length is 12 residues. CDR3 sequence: CASSNADYGYTF. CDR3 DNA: TGTGCCAGCTCTAATGCCGACTATGGCTACACCTTC.

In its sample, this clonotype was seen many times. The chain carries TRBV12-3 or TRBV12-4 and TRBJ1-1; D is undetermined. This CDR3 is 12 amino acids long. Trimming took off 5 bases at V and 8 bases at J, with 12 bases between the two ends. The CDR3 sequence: CASSPRVFEAFF. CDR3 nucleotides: TGTGCCAGCAGTCCCCGAGTCTTCGAAGCTTTCTTT.

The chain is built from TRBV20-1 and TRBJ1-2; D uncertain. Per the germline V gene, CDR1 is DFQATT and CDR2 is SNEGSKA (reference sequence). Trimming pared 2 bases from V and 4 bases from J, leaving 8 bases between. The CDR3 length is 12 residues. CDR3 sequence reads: CSARLDGYGYTF. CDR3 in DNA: TGCAGTGCTAGATTGGACGGCTATGGCTACACCTTC.

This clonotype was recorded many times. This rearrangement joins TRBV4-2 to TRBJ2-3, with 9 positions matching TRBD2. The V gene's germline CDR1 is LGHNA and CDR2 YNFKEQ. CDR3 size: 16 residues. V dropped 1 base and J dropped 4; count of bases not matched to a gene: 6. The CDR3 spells CASSQVSAGGADTQYF. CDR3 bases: TGTGCCAGCAGCCAAGTTTCGGCGGGGGGGGCAGATACGCAGTATTTT.

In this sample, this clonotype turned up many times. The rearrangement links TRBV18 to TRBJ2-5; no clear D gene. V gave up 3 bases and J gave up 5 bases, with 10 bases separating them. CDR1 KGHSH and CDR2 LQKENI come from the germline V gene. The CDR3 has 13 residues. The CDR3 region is CASSPTAGETQYF. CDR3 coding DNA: TGTGCCAGCTCACCCACGGCTGGGGAGACCCAGTACTTC.

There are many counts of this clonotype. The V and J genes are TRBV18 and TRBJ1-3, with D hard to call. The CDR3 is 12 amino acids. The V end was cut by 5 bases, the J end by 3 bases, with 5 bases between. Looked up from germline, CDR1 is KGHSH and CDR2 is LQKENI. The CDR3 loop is CASSAGGNTIYF. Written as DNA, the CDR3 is TGTGCCAGCTCAGCAGGTGGAAACACCATATATTTT.

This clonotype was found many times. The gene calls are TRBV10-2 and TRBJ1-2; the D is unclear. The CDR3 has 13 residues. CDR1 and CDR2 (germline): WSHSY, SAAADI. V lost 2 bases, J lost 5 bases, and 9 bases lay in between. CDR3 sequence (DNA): TGCGCCAGCAGTGAGGCGGGCGGGTATGGCTACACCTTC. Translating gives CASSEAGGYGYTF.

The chain's CDR3 is CASSLAGGSYEQYF. For the CDR3, the DNA is TGTGCCAGCAGCTTAGCCGGCGGTTCCTACGAGCAGTACTTC. The V and J genes are TRBV7-2 and TRBJ2-7; D is unresolved. CDR3 length: 14 amino acids. Germline-derived CDR1 and CDR2 are SGHTA and FQGNSA. V lost 0 bases, J lost 1 base, and 7 bases lay in between.

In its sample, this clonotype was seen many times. Here the CDR3 DNA reads TGCAGTGCTAGAGATTCTGGGCGGGGGGAGACCCAGTACTTC. It codes for CSARDSGRGETQYF. This chain joins TRBV20-1 and TRBJ2-5; 7 nucleotides align to TRBD2. The CDR3 length is 14 residues. Germline assignment: CDR1 DFQATT and CDR2 SNEGSKA (reference sequence). With V trimmed by 0 bases and J by 5 bases, 6 bases remained unmatched.

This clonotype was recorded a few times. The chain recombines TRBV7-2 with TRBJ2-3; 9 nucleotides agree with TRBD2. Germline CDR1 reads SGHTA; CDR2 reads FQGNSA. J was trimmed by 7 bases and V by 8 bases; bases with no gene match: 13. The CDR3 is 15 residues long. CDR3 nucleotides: TGTGCCAGCTTCAAAGGACTAGCGCAATGGAATACGCAGTATTTT. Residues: CASFKGLAQWNTQYF.